This is a list of T cell receptor beta chains from one sample in a study of cytomegalovirus exposure and HLA in healthy donors. Sequenced by immunoSEQ multiplex PCR; TCRdb stores in-frame clones only, minus some. The sample has some 140,000 clones, 85% to 90% seen once. Specimen: PBMCs. Receptors were obtained from a woman in her late teens or twenties in good health and CMV-seropositive. The CDR3 runs from the conserved cysteine through the conserved F or W. A D gene is named only where the DNA matches it firmly. Clone size is given for some rows only: seen once, a few or many times, or a class if the clone is expanded.

d_call clone_size j_call v_call cdr3_nt cdr3_aa
NA NA TRBJ2-3 TRBV23-1 TGCGCCCGGGGTAAAACACTGAGCACAGATACGCAGTATTTT CARGKTLSTDTQYF
NA NA TRBJ1-2 TRBV19 TGTGCTTCGGGTGGGGGCTCAGCTAACTATGGCTACACCTTC CASGGGSANYGYTF
NA NA TRBJ1-1 TRBV5-1 TGCGCCAGCAGCTTGCGGGGGATGGACACTGAAGCTTTCTTT CASSLRGMDTEAFF
TRBD1 NA TRBJ2-7 TRBV19 TGTGCCAGTAGTGTAGGCGGGACAGGAAGCTACGAGCAGTACTTC CASSVGGTGSYEQYF
TRBD1 few TRBJ1-1 TRBV10-2 TGCGCCAGCAGGAGGACAGGGGTGGGGACTGAAGCTTTCTTT CASRRTGVGTEAFF
NA NA TRBJ2-4 TRBV7-3 TGTGCCAGCAGCTTATCACCCGGACTAGCCAAAAACATTCAGTACTTC CASSLSPGLAKNIQYF
TRBD1 NA TRBJ2-7 TRBV6-6 TGTGCCAGCAGTTACGCTCGGGACAGGATTACCTACGAGCAGTACTTC CASSYARDRITYEQYF
NA NA TRBJ2-2 TRBV5-1 TGCGCCAGCAGCCCCCCGTTGAGCACGGACACCGGGGAGCTGTTTTTT CASSPPLSTDTGELFF
TRBD1 NA TRBJ1-6 TRBV27 TGTGCCAGCAGTTCGGGACAGGGGGCAGAGTCACCCCTCCACTTT CASSSGQGAESPLHF
TRBD2 NA TRBJ2-7 TRBV7-9 TGTGCCAGCAGCCCTCTAGCGGGCGACTACGAGCAGTACTTC CASSPLAGDYEQYF
TRBD1 NA TRBJ1-1 TRBV5-1 TGCGCCAGCAGCTTGAACCCAGCCGGGACAGTTAACACTGAAGCTTTCTTT CASSLNPAGTVNTEAFF
TRBD2 NA TRBJ2-2 TRBV10-3 TGTGCCATCAGATGCCGCGGGGGGGCAAACACCGGGGAGCTGTTTTTT CAIRCRGGANTGELFF
TRBD1 NA TRBJ1-5 TRBV27 TGTGCCAGCAGTTTATTCAGCCCGGACAGGGTGTTTCAGCCCCAGCATTTT CASSLFSPDRVFQPQHF
NA NA TRBJ2-3 TRBV11-3 TGTGCCAGCAGTCATCGGTGGGGCGAACCCACAGATACGCAGTATTTT CASSHRWGEPTDTQYF
TRBD2 NA TRBJ2-2 TRBV11-3 TGTGCCAGCAGCTTAGTTCATAGCGGGGGGCACACCGGGGAGCTGTTTTTT CASSLVHSGGHTGELFF
TRBD1 NA TRBJ2-5 TRBV7-4 TGTGCCAGCAGCTACAGGGGGCTGGAGACCCAGTACTTC CASSYRGLETQYF
NA many TRBJ2-2 TRBV4-1 TGCGCCAGCAGCCAAGATGCAGGGTCGACCGGGGAGCTGTTTTTT CASSQDAGSTGELFF
NA NA TRBJ2-7 TRBV28 TGTGCCAGCAGTTCTCACCCCACAGGGAAAAGAGGCGAGCAGTACTTC CASSSHPTGKRGEQYF
NA NA TRBJ1-1 TRBV6-6 TGTGCCAGCAGTTACTCGGAGCCTCGGAGGGGCACTGAAGCTTTCTTT CASSYSEPRRGTEAFF
TRBD1 NA TRBJ2-7 TRBV5-6 TGTGCCAGCAGCTTGGTACAGGGGTACGAGCAGTACTTC CASSLVQGYEQYF